This section outlines one T cell receptor beta chain sequence together with its context. Its antigen is currently unknown. This sample stems from a study of cytotoxic CD8 clonotypes in ibrutinib-treated CLL. Study overall: Median treatment time before response sampling was approximately 11 months, range 6 to 36.

Broader study findings: Treatment left the uncommon public clonotypes either contracted or stable in frequency. Clonality rose at ibrutinib response, held steady in sustained remission, and fell toward baseline at progression.

TCRdb's copy holds only in-frame clones and misses some; the assay was immunoSEQ multiplex PCR. The sample lists approximately 50,000 clones; 54% were seen once. Sequenced material: PBMCs, taken at disease progression, from a patient treated with ibrutinib. The TCR sequence derives from a human donor with chronic lymphocytic leukemia.

CDR3 coding DNA: TGTGCCAGCAGTGAATCAGGGGACGTTCAGCCCCAGCATTTT. This gives the protein CASSESGDVQPQHF. The chain is built from TRBV25-1 and TRBJ1-5; D is possibly TRBD1 (6 bases). CDR1 is MGHDK and CDR2 is SYGVNS in the germline V gene. The CDR3 has 14 residues. V was cut by 1 base and J by 6 bases, with 10 bases left in between.